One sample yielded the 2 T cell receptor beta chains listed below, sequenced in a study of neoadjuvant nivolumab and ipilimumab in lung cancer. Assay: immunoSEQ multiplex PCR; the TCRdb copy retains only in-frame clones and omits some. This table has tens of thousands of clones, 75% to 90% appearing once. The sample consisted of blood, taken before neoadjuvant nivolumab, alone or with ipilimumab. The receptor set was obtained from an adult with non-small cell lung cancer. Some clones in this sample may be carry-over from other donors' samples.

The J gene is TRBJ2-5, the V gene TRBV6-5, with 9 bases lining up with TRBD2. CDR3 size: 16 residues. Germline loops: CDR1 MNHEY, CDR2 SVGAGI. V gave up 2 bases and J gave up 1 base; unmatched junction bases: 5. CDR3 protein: CASSYTSGPPQETQYF. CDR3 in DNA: TGTGCCAGCAGTTACACTAGCGGGCCTCCCCAAGAGACCCAGTACTTC.

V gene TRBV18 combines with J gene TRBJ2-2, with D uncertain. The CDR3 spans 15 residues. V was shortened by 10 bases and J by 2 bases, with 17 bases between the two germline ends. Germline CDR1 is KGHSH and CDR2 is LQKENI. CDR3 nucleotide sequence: TGTGCCACCACCGCAAGACTGATTAACACCGGGGAGCTGTTTTTT. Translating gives CATTARLINTGELFF. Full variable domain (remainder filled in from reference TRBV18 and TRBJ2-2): NAGVMQNPRHLVRRRGQEARLRCSPMKGHSHVYWYRQLPEEGLKFMVYLQKENIIDESGMPKERFSAEFPKEGPSILRIQQVVRGDSAAYFCATTARLINTGELFFGEGSRLTVL.